The following is a T cell receptor (beta chain) sequence with its context. TCRdb's table, derived via immunoSEQ multiplex PCR, lists solely in-frame clones and lacks some. Of fewer than 10,000 clones detected, more than 70% appear once; the ten largest clones hold roughly 40%. The V gene end was trimmed by 6 bases and the J gene end by 6 bases; junction bases not matched to a gene: 9. CDR3 length equals 14 residues. Germline V gene lookup returns CDR1 KGHSH and CDR2 LQKENI. These data are taken from a study of cytotoxic CD8 clonotypes in ibrutinib-treated CLL. Study-level background: Once patients had received a median roughly 11 months of treatment, range 6 to 36, response samples were obtained.

The receptor was derived from a human donor with chronic lymphocytic leukemia. The chain couples TRBV18 to TRBJ2-3, with 7 bases fitting TRBD1. This specimen consisted of PBMCs, obtained before ibrutinib treatment. The CDR3 reads CASSEDRVGDTQYF. The DNA for the CDR3 is TGTGCCAGCTCGGAAGACAGGGTAGGGGATACGCAGTATTTT.